Presented here are 3 T cell receptor beta chains from one specimen sequenced in a study of T cell changes during pregnancy in multiple sclerosis. Sequencing was performed with immunoSEQ multiplex PCR; in TCRdb, only in-frame clones are kept and a portion is missing. The sample gives over 80,000 clones, around 93% of which show up once; about 1.3% is in the top ten. The sequencing here drew on peripheral blood, taken in the third trimester of pregnancy. Receptors were obtained from a female donor in good health, enrolled as a control in a pregnancy study.

The rearrangement links TRBV5-6 to TRBJ2-7; the D gene is possibly TRBD1 (6 bases). Germline V gene lookup returns CDR1 SGHDT and CDR2 YYEEEE. With 3 bases removed from V and 1 base from J, the gap between germline ends came to 8 bases. The CDR3 length is 13 residues. The CDR3 is CASSYGQSYEQYF. Written as DNA, the CDR3 is TGTGCCAGCAGCTACGGACAGTCCTACGAGCAGTACTTC.

The chain combines TRBV9 with TRBJ2-5; 16 positions match TRBD2. Germline lookup yields CDR1 SGDLS and CDR2 YYNGEE. The CDR3 sequence is 18 residues long. The trim removed 2 bases at V and 5 bases at J, leaving 9 bases unmatched. CDR3 nucleotide sequence: TGTGCCAGCAGCGTTCAGGGGACTAGCGGGAGGGCCGAGGAGACCCAGTACTTC. This codes for CASSVQGTSGRAEETQYF. The whole variable domain, remainder taken from reference TRBV9 and TRBJ2-5, is DSGVTQTPKHLITATGQRVTLRCSPRSGDLSVYWYQQSLDQGLQFLIQYYNGEERAKGNILERFSAQQFPDLHSELNLSSLELGDSALYFCASSVQGTSGRAEETQYFGPGTRLLVL.

The J gene is TRBJ1-1, the V gene TRBV5-4; 10 positions match TRBD1. The CDR3 loop spans 16 amino acids. Trimming cost V 4 bases and J 4 bases; bases outside gene matches: 10. The germline V gene has CDR1 SGHNT and CDR2 YYREEE (reference sequence). Here the CDR3 reads CASSPRDRGRSTEAFF. For the CDR3, the DNA is TGTGCCAGCAGCCCCCGGGACAGGGGAAGAAGCACTGAAGCTTTCTTT.